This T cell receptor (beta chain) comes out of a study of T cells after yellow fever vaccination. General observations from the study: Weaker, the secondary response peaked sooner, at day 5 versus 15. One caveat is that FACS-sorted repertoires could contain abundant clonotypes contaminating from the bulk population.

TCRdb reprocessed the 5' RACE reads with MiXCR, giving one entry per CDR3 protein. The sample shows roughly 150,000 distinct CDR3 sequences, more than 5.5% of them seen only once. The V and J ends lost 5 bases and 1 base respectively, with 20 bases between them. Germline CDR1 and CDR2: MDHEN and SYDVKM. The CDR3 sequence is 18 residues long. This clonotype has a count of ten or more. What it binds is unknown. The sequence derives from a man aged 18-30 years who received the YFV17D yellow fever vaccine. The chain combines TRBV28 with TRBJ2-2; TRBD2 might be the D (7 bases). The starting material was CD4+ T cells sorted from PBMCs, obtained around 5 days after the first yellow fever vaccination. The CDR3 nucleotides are TGTGCCAGCAGTCCGCAAGGGGGGCGGGGGATGAACACCGGGGAGCTGTTTTTT. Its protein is CASSPQGGRGMNTGELFF.